This is a list of T cell receptor beta chains from one sample in a study of Graves' ophthalmopathy and Graves' hyperthyroidism. TCRdb fed the multiplex PCR reads into MiXCR, producing one record per CDR3 protein. The data hold hundreds of thousands of distinct CDR3 sequences, with about two fifths observed a single time. Sequences were obtained from peripheral blood. The receptors derive from an adult man with Graves' ophthalmopathy. CDR3s include the opening cysteine and the closing phenylalanine or tryptophan. Each record gives: J gene, clone size, D gene, V gene, CDR3 DNA, CDR3 protein. The D gene is left open where the match is weak. Clone size is given for some rows only: seen once, a few or many times, or a class if the clone is expanded.

TRBJ2-5,-,TRBD1,TRBV7-8,TGTGCCAGCAGCCCCTGGACAGGTACCTACGAGACCCAGTACTTC,CASSPWTGTYETQYF
TRBJ1-6,few,-,TRBV20-1,TGCAGTGCTAGAGTAGGGACACGAAATTCACCCCTCCACTTT,CSARVGTRNSPLHF
TRBJ2-2,-,-,TRBV20-1,TGCAGTGCTCTCGGGGCCGGCGGGGAGCTGTTTTTT,CSALGAGGELFF
TRBJ1-2,many,-,TRBV7-9,TGTGCCAGCAGCCTAGTCGAGAGGGTGTATGGCTACACCTTC,CASSLVERVYGYTF
TRBJ2-5,many,-,TRBV7-9,TGTGCCAGCAGCTTCCAAGAGGGGAGGGGGACCCAAGAGACCCAGTACTTC,CASSFQEGRGTQETQYF
TRBJ1-1,many,-,TRBV2,TGTGCCAGCAGCCGGGACCCACAGCGGGTGAACACTGAAGCTTTCTTT,CASSRDPQRVNTEAFF
TRBJ1-1,-,-,TRBV10-3,TGTGCCAGCAAGGAACAAAGGCGGAACACTGAAGCTCTCTTT,CASKEQRRNTEALF
TRBJ1-6,-,TRBD1,TRBV7-8,TGTGCCAGCAGCTTCACCGGGACAGGGGGCGCCGCCTATAATTCACCCCTCCACTTT,CASSFTGTGGAAYNSPLHF
TRBJ2-7,-,-,TRBV5-1,TGCGCCAGCAGCAGCAGGGAGTCCGAGCAGTACTTC,CASSSRESEQYF
TRBJ2-7,few,-,TRBV5-1,TGCGCCGGCAGCTTGGGATCGCGCTACGAGCAGTACTTC,CAGSLGSRYEQYF
TRBJ2-7,many,-,TRBV20-1,TGCAGTGCTACTCCGGGCTACGAGCAGTACTTC,CSATPGYEQYF
TRBJ2-7,many,-,TRBV3-1,TGTGCCAGCAGCCAAGCTCAACGGAACGAGCAGTACTTC,CASSQAQRNEQYF
TRBJ2-7,few,TRBD1,TRBV9,TGTGCCAGCAGCCAAGGGTGGGACAGGGGGCCCCACGAGCAGTACTTC,CASSQGWDRGPHEQYF
TRBJ2-5,-,TRBD2,TRBV15,TGTGCCACCAGCAGAGTGCAGCGGGGGAGAGATACGCAGTACTTC,CATSRVQRGRDTQYF
TRBJ2-3,-,-,TRBV2,TGTGCCAGCAGTGAAGACAGTAGCACAGATACGCAGTATTTT,CASSEDSSTDTQYF
TRBJ2-7,few,TRBD1,TRBV5-1,TGCGCCAGCAGCTTGGCCCGCCGGGACAGGCGATCCTACGAGCAGTACTTC,CASSLARRDRRSYEQYF
TRBJ2-7,-,TRBD2,TRBV29-1,TGCAGCGTTGAACGGCTAGCGGGAGGGCCTTACGAGCAGTACTTC,CSVERLAGGPYEQYF
TRBJ2-5,many,-,TRBV19,TGTGCCAGTAGTATGGATGGACGGCCGGCGGCCCAGTACTTC,CASSMDGRPAAQYF
TRBJ2-3,many,-,TRBV25-1,TGTGCCAGCGGGGGAAGCACAGATACGCAGTATTTT,CASGGSTDTQYF
TRBJ1-1,many,-,TRBV7-6,TGTGCCAGCAGCTTAGCGGCAGGGAGGAACACTGAAGCTTTCTTT,CASSLAAGRNTEAFF
TRBJ1-5,many,-,TRBV2,TGTGCCAGCAGTGAGGACGGGAATCAGCCCCAGCATTTT,CASSEDGNQPQHF